The present T cell receptor beta chain was sequenced within a study of blood T cells in healthy people across ages. Overall study: Every two T cells gave about one barcoded beta molecule via template switching.

The CDR3 extends over 15 amino acids. With 5 bases clipped from V and 3 bases from J, the junction kept 8 bases outside the gene matches. Germline lookup yields CDR1 SEHNR and CDR2 FQNEAQ (reference sequence). It was with a sample-barcoded 5' primer and a J-beta primer mix that a second PCR of roughly 7 to 12 cycles was run. Via MiXCR, TCRdb re-called the 5' RACE reads, giving one row per CDR3 protein. This table holds 850,000 to 1,000,000 distinct CDR3 sequences, roughly 48% found once. Sequencing used blood. This chain joins TRBV7-9 and TRBJ2-3; 7 bases fit TRBD1. The receptor comes from a man in his thirties or forties in good health. Here the CDR3 reads CASSRQGVATDTQYF. CDR3 in DNA: TGTGCCAGCAGCCGTCAGGGGGTAGCGACAGATACGCAGTATTTT.